The entry below describes one TCR beta chain. This clone was seen only once. This receptor's antigen is unknown. No per-base quality is available; no much larger clone lies one base away. Whole blood was collected in K2EDTA tubes by collaborating institutions according to the institutions' own protocols. Collaborator samples were shipped for TCRbeta analysis as frozen whole blood, isolated PBMCs, or DNA extracted from either sample type. The sample originates from a study of blood T cell repertoires in COVID-19 (dated by TCRdb to the early 2020s). Study-level background: Samples from collaborators originated in the United States, Italy and Spain and spanned both the acute and convalescent phases of COVID-19. The material from the prospective study consisted of cDNA or gDNA derived from T cells, B-cell-depleted T cells, or PBMCs. Samples were obtained from the ongoing ImmuneRACE study (first 160 participants) and from some 1,200 subjects provided by 6 global collaborators. The dataset comprised deeply sampled blood TCRbeta repertoires from subjects exposed to, actively infected with, or recovered from COVID-19. Where available, HLA class I and class II types were taken from metadata supplied by the sample provider and were not determined by assay-based typing. A de-identified subject ID, COVID-19 status, age in years and sex were almost always included in the sample metadata. A freely available public database, intended as a resource for researchers studying the immune response to SARS-CoV-2, is where the repertoires were released. General study outcomes and caveats: The quantity of clinical and demographic metadata differed by source and by participant and was supplied without curation.

TCRbeta CDR3 regions were amplified from genomic DNA using the immunoSEQ Assay, a bias-controlled multiplex PCR. The authors' pipeline ran thus. The number of nucleated cells in each sample was estimated by amplification of reference gene primers within the assay. Sequence reads were collapsed and filtered to measure the absolute abundance of every unique TCRbeta CDR3 rearrangement. For each sample, productive Simpson clonality was calculated as the square root of Simpson's diversity index across productive rearrangements. Not all clones reach the TCRdb copy of this immuneACCESS table, which keeps in-frame sequences only. Checked studies attribute under half of the gap to unresolved V genes and leave the rest unexplained. V, J and clone size were drawn from that table, and D and trimming were deduced from the DNA. The sample data list some 15,000 clones, and 83% of these were observed just once. The top ten clones comprise approximately 26% of the sample.

Trimming removed 1 base from V and 6 bases from J, leaving 11 bases between the germline ends. The germline V gene supplies CDR1 SGHRS and CDR2 YFSETQ. The CDR3 contains 13 residues, cysteine and phenylalanine counted. Here the CDR3 DNA is all that survives: 39 bases in frame from base 1. The source is a woman in her sixties with acute or convalescent COVID-19. Recombination linked TRBV5-1 to TRBJ2-7, and possibly TRBD1, on 5 matching bases. Sequenced input: peripheral blood. CDR3 region: CASSLLAGREQYF. The nucleotide sequence is given as TGCGCCAGCAGCTTGTTAGCAGGGCGCGAGCAGTACTTC.